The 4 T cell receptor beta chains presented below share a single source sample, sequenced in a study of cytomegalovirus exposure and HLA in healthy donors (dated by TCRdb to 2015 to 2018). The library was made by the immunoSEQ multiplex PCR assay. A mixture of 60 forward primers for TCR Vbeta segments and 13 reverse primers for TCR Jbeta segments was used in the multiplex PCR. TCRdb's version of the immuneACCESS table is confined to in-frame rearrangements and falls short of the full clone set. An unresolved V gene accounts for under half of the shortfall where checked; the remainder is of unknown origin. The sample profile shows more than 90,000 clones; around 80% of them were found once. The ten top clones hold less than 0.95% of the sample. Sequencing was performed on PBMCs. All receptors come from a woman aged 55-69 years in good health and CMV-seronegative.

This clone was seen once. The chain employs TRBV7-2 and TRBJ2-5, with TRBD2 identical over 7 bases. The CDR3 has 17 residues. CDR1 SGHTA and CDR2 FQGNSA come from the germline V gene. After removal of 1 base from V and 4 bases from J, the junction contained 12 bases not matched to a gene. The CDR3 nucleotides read TGTGCCAGCAGCTTAGTTGGGGGGGGATCCCTCGGAGAGACCCAGTACTTC. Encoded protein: CASSLVGGGSLGETQYF.

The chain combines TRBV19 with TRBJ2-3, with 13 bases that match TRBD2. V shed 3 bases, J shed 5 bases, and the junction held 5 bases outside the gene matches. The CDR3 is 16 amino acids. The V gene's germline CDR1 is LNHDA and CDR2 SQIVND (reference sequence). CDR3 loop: CASSIGLAGVGDTQYF. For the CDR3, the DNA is TGTGCCAGTAGTATCGGACTAGCGGGGGTGGGAGATACGCAGTATTTT.

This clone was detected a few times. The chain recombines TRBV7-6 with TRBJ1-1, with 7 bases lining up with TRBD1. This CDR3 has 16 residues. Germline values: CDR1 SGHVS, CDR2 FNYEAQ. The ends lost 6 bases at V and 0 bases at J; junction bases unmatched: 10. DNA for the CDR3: TGTGCCAGCAGTCCTCTATCAGGGGGGATGAACACTGAAGCTTTCTTT. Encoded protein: CASSPLSGGMNTEAFF.

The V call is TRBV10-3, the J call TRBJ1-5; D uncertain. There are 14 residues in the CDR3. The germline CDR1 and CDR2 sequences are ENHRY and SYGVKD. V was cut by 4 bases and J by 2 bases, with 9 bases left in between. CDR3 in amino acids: CAISVGQGNQPQHF. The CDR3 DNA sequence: TGTGCCATCAGTGTAGGCCAGGGCAATCAGCCCCAGCATTTT.